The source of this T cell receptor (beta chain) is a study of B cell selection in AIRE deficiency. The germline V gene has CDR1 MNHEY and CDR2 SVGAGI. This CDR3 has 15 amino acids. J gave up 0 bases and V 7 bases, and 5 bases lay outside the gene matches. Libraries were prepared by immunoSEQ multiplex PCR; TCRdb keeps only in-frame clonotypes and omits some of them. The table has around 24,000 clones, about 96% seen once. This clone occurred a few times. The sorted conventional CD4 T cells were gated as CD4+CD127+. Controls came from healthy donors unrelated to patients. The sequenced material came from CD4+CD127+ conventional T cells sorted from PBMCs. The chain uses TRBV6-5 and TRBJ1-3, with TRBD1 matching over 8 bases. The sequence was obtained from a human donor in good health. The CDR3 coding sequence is TGTGCCAGCATTCCGGGACAGGTCTCTGGAAACACCATATATTTT. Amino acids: CASIPGQVSGNTIYF.